This passage covers 28 T cell receptor beta chains from one sample sequenced in a study of CD8+ T cells in alopecia areata. Sample treatment: oral pan-JAK inhibitor, 5-10 mg twice daily. Extraction of RNA preceded its reverse transcription into cDNA, which served as the sequencing template. Libraries were prepared by immunoSEQ multiplex PCR; TCRdb keeps only in-frame clonotypes and omits some of them. Of 85,000 to 110,000 clones in the sample, 86% were seen once. The sequencing here drew on CD8+ T cells sorted from blood, taken at approximately week 31, from a patient treated with tofacitinib. Receptor source: a human donor with alopecia areata.

The chain recombines TRBV28 with TRBJ2-1, with no clear D. This CDR3 is built from 11 residues. The V and J ends lost 7 bases and 6 bases respectively, with 7 bases between them. Germline V lookup: CDR1 MDHEN, CDR2 SYDVKM. CDR3 in amino acids: CASTYFNEQFF. The CDR3 DNA follows: TGTGCCAGCACCTACTTCAATGAGCAGTTCTTC.

About this clone: This sample includes further DNA sequences coding for the same CDR3. This rearrangement joins TRBV6-5 to TRBJ2-1; D possibly corresponds to TRBD2 (5 bases). Germline V lookup: CDR1 MNHEY, CDR2 SVGAGI. V was clipped by 3 bases and J by 6 bases, with 9 bases between them. The CDR3 is 13 residues long. In nucleotides, the CDR3 is TGTGCCAGCAGTTATAGCGTCGTCAATGAGCAGTTCTTC. Protein sequence: CASSYSVVNEQFF.

The chain couples TRBV7-9 to TRBJ2-7; D perhaps matches TRBD1 (6 bases). CDR3 length: 12 amino acids. V gave up 5 bases and J gave up 6 bases, with 11 bases separating them. Per germline, CDR1 SEHNR and CDR2 FQNEAQ (reference sequence). The CDR3: CASSVTGLEQYF. The CDR3 DNA is TGTGCCAGCAGCGTGACAGGTCTCGAGCAGTACTTC.

The genes are TRBV2 and TRBJ2-3; D unclear. The CDR3 covers 13 residues. The germline V and J ends were trimmed by 2 bases and 8 bases, with 11 bases remaining between them. Germline assignment: CDR1 SNHLY and CDR2 FYNNEI. CDR3 coding DNA: TGTGCCAGCAGTGAACTGGTAGAAGGTACGCAGTATTTT. Amino acids: CASSELVEGTQYF.

This clone came up once. Different DNA sequences within this sample yield the same CDR3. The chain is built from TRBV9 and TRBJ2-3, with D perhaps TRBD2 (6 bases). The CDR3 is made up of 10 amino acids. In germline, CDR1 is SGDLS, CDR2 YYNGEE. V dropped 7 bases and J dropped 6 bases, with 6 bases sitting between them. This CDR3 is CASGGDTQYF. The CDR3, as DNA: TGTGCCAGCGGAGGGGATACGCAGTATTTT.

The J gene is TRBJ2-7, the V gene TRBV11-2; D call uncertain. CDR3 size: 14 residues. Germline CDR1 and CDR2: SGHAT and FQNNGV. Trimming took off 1 base at V and 0 bases at J, with 7 bases between the two ends. CDR3 bases: TGTGCCAGCAGCTTAGGTGGCTTCTCCTACGAGCAGTACTTC. Its protein product is CASSLGGFSYEQYF.

This clone was seen only once. The chain couples TRBV2 to TRBJ2-3, with 8 bases fitting TRBD2. The trim removed 11 bases at V and 4 bases at J, leaving 8 bases unmatched. This CDR3 comprises 13 residues. Germline V lookup: CDR1 SNHLY, CDR2 FYNNEI. The CDR3 is CAGTSGSSDTQYF. The CDR3 region has the DNA TGTGCCGGAACCAGCGGGAGCTCAGATACGCAGTATTTT.

The chain combines TRBV27 with TRBJ2-7; D is unresolved. This CDR3 is 15 amino acids long. V was trimmed by 2 bases and J by 2 bases, leaving 13 bases between them. CDR1 and CDR2 from the germline V gene are MNHEY and SMNVEV (reference sequence). CDR3 loop: CASSLNGAPTYEQYF. DNA for the CDR3: TGTGCCAGCAGTTTAAACGGCGCACCCACCTACGAGCAGTACTTC.

The chain combines TRBV5-1 with TRBJ1-4; the D is unclear. This CDR3 region has 14 residues. Germline V gene data show CDR1 as SGHRS and CDR2 as YFSETQ. V dropped 0 bases and J dropped 4 bases, with 7 bases sitting between them. The CDR3 coding sequence is TGCGCCAGCAGCTTGGATGGAGTTAATGAAAAACTGTTTTTT. Translation gives CASSLDGVNEKLFF.

A few counts support this clone. V usage is TRBV7-9 and J usage is TRBJ2-7; D uncertain. The CDR3 totals 12 residues. Looked up from germline, CDR1 is SEHNR and CDR2 is FQNEAQ (reference sequence). V lost 4 bases and J 7 bases, leaving 11 bases between the germline ends. CDR3 DNA: TGTGCCAGCAGCTCGGGTCTGGGGGAGCAGTACTTC. Translating it yields CASSSGLGEQYF.

V and J are TRBV6-5 and TRBJ1-4, with a possible D match to TRBD1 (6 bases). V was pared by 7 bases and J by 8 bases, with 14 bases between. Germline values: CDR1 MNHEY, CDR2 SVGAGI. The CDR3 totals 13 residues. CDR3 sequence reads: CASTSTGAEKLFF. CDR3 nucleotides: TGTGCCAGCACCTCAACGGGGGCAGAAAAACTGTTTTTT.

The gene calls are TRBV7-9 and TRBJ2-7; TRBD1 is a possible D gene (6 bases). V lost 4 bases and J 4 bases, leaving 17 bases between the germline ends. Germline V gives CDR1 SEHNR, CDR2 FQNEAQ (reference sequence). This CDR3 region has 15 residues. CDR3 amino acids: CASSSIIQGQYEQYF. DNA for the CDR3: TGTGCCAGCAGCTCCATAATACAGGGCCAATACGAGCAGTACTTC. Full variable domain (missing parts from reference TRBV7-9 and TRBJ2-7): DTGVSQNPRHKITKRGQNVTFRCDPISEHNRLYWYRQTLGQGPEFLTYFQNEAQLEKSRLLSDRFSAERPKGSFSTLEIQRTEQGDSAMYLCASSSIIQGQYEQYFGPGTRLTVT.

This chain uses TRBV2 with TRBJ1-1; weak D call: TRBD1 (5 bases). Germline values: CDR1 SNHLY, CDR2 FYNNEI. This CDR3 comprises 12 residues. V was trimmed by 7 bases and J by 6 bases, leaving 12 bases between them. CDR3 loop: CASNPDSPEAFF. The CDR3 nucleotides are TGTGCCAGCAATCCTGACAGCCCTGAAGCTTTCTTT.

This chain uses TRBV13 with TRBJ2-7, with TRBD1 matching 7 bases. This CDR3 spans 14 amino acids. Germline loops: CDR1 PRHDT, CDR2 FYEKMQ (reference sequence). V was clipped by 5 bases and J by 0 bases; unmatched bases: 4. As DNA, the CDR3 is TGTGCCAGCAGCCCCCGGGACAGCTCCTACGAGCAGTACTTC. It yields the protein CASSPRDSSYEQYF.

The J gene is TRBJ2-7, the V gene TRBV7-9, with D possibly matching TRBD1 (5 bases). The CDR3 contains 15 residues. The V end lost 5 bases, the J end lost 3 bases, and 17 bases lay between the germline ends. The germline gives CDR1 SEHNR, CDR2 FQNEAQ (reference sequence). The CDR3 spells CASSRSTDNGYEQYF. In DNA, the CDR3 is TGTGCCAGCAGCAGGTCCACGGACAACGGCTACGAGCAGTACTTC.

J is TRBJ1-2 and V is TRBV6-5, with D perhaps matching TRBD1 (5 bases). Germline assignment: CDR1 MNHEY and CDR2 SVGAGI. This CDR3 region has 15 residues. With 6 bases removed from V and 7 bases from J, the gap between germline ends came to 21 bases. Here the CDR3 DNA reads TGTGCCAGCAGCTCCGGGGGGAGCGGCTGGGGTGGCTACACCTTC. Protein product: CASSSGGSGWGGYTF.

This rearrangement joins TRBV19 to TRBJ1-1, with D uncertain. This CDR3 comprises 13 residues. Germline loops: CDR1 LNHDA, CDR2 SQIVND (reference sequence). Trimming left V 2 bases short and J 1 base short, with 5 bases between. CDR3 sequence (DNA): TGTGCCAGTAGTATAACAAAGAACACTGAAGCTTTCTTT. Protein product: CASSITKNTEAFF.

The gene calls are TRBV13 and TRBJ1-1, with 7 nucleotides matching TRBD1. The CDR3 consists of 16 residues. V shed 5 bases, J shed 0 bases, and the junction held 9 bases outside the gene matches. Germline loops: CDR1 PRHDT, CDR2 FYEKMQ (reference sequence). The CDR3 sequence: CASSQTSGTVNTEAFF. CDR3 DNA: TGTGCCAGCAGCCAAACCTCCGGGACAGTGAACACTGAAGCTTTCTTT.

CDR3 DNA: TGCAGCGCGGAGGACAGGGGATTGACGGGGGAGCTGTTTTTT. Protein: CSAEDRGLTGELFF. This chain links TRBV29-1 with TRBJ2-2; 9 nucleotides line up with TRBD1. The CDR3 runs to 14 residues. The germline V gene encodes CDR1 SQVTM and CDR2 ANQGSEA. The trim removed 7 bases at V and 8 bases at J, leaving 11 bases unmatched.

In nucleotides, the CDR3 is TGTGCCAGCAGCTTAGGAGGAGGGCGGACAGATACGCAGTATTTT. Translated, it gives CASSLGGGRTDTQYF. The gene calls are TRBV11-2 and TRBJ2-3; D possibly corresponds to TRBD2 (6 bases). From germline, CDR1 is SGHAT and CDR2 FQNNGV. The germline V and J ends were trimmed by 1 base and 3 bases, with 11 bases remaining between them. The CDR3 loop spans 15 amino acids.

The V gene is TRBV27, the J gene TRBJ1-1; TRBD1 is a possible D gene (5 bases). Trimming took off 1 base at V and 7 bases at J, with 13 bases between the two ends. CDR1 and CDR2 from the germline V gene are MNHEY and SMNVEV (reference sequence). The CDR3 runs to 14 residues. The DNA of the CDR3 is TGTGCCAGCAGTTTATTGACCGGGGCGGATGAAGCTTTCTTT. This codes for CASSLLTGADEAFF.

CDR3 loop: CASSVGGADTEAFF. The DNA for the CDR3 is TGTGCCAGCAGCGTAGGGGGGGCTGACACTGAAGCTTTCTTT. The chain is built from TRBV9 and TRBJ1-1; D may be TRBD1 (6 bases). The CDR3 has 14 residues. Germline lookup yields CDR1 SGDLS and CDR2 YYNGEE. V was shortened by 0 bases and J by 3 bases, with 9 bases between the two germline ends.

The V and J genes are TRBV4-1 and TRBJ2-3; D is unclear. Germline CDR1 MGHRA, CDR2 YSYEKL. V was pared by 1 base and J by 6 bases, with 2 bases between. This CDR3 is built from 11 residues. This chain's CDR3 is CASSQVDTQYF. The CDR3, as DNA: TGCGCCAGCAGCCAAGTGGATACGCAGTATTTT.

The chain recombines TRBV29-1 with TRBJ2-7, with 11 positions matching TRBD1. CDR3 length: 14 residues. Trimming at V came to 4 bases and at J to 5 bases, leaving 7 bases not matched to a gene. Per the germline V gene, CDR1 is SQVTM and CDR2 is ANQGSEA. The CDR3 region is CSVGRDRGSHEQYF. CDR3 nucleotides: TGCAGCGTTGGCCGGGACAGGGGGTCCCACGAGCAGTACTTC.

The V gene is TRBV6-1, the J gene TRBJ2-2; tentatively, D is TRBD1 (6 bases). The CDR3 totals 16 residues. Germline values: CDR1 MNHNS, CDR2 SASEGT. V lost 1 base and J lost 0, with 9 bases in between. The CDR3 loop reads CASSEGDISNTGELFF. CDR3 DNA: TGTGCCAGCAGTGAAGGGGACATATCGAACACCGGGGAGCTGTTTTTT.

The J gene is TRBJ2-3, the V gene TRBV27; tentative D call: TRBD1 (7 bases). The CDR3 spans 15 residues. Trimming left V 2 bases short and J 5 bases short, with 14 bases between. Germline assignment: CDR1 MNHEY and CDR2 SMNVEV (reference sequence). The chain's CDR3 is CASSLRRGQGDTQYF. For the CDR3, the DNA is TGTGCCAGCAGTTTAAGGAGGGGGCAGGGAGATACGCAGTATTTT.

The rearrangement joins TRBV7-9 to TRBJ2-3; tentatively, D is TRBD1 (6 bases). The CDR3 loop spans 16 amino acids. The V end lost 4 bases, the J end lost 6 bases, and 20 bases lay between the germline ends. CDR1 and CDR2 from the germline V gene are SEHNR and FQNEAQ (reference sequence). CDR3 protein: CASSSRSGQPRDTQYF. CDR3 bases: TGTGCCAGCAGCTCCCGGTCGGGACAACCAAGGGATACGCAGTATTTT.

V is TRBV7-6 and J is TRBJ1-1; D not certain. V was clipped by 3 bases and J by 6 bases, with 8 bases between them. Germline assignment: CDR1 SGHVS and CDR2 FNYEAQ. CDR3 length: 12 amino acids. This chain's CDR3 is CASSFSGSEAFF. The CDR3 DNA is TGTGCCAGCAGCTTCTCTGGGTCTGAAGCTTTCTTT.